A single sample gave rise to the 24 T cell receptor beta chains below, sequenced in a study of blood T cell repertoires in COVID-19. Profiled with immunoSEQ multiplex PCR; TCRdb holds only in-frame clones, not every one. The sample has 340,000 or so clones; approximately 86% are singletons. The material sequenced was PBMCs or T cells enriched from blood (not recorded which). Source of these receptors: a middle-aged woman with acute COVID-19.

The chain couples TRBV11-2 to TRBJ1-2; TRBD1 matches at 8 bases. Germline trimming cut 3 bases from V and 6 bases from J; bases unmatched to any gene: 15. Germline assignment: CDR1 SGHAT and CDR2 FQNNGV. The CDR3 extends over 17 amino acids. The CDR3 nucleotides read TGTGCCAGCAGCTTCAATTTGGGCAGGGGGCGGTTTGATGGCTACACCTTC. Amino acids: CASSFNLGRGRFDGYTF.

This sequence joins TRBV5-6 and TRBJ2-2; 9 nucleotides agree with TRBD1. This CDR3 contains 15 residues. Germline CDR1 reads SGHDT; CDR2 reads YYEEEE. With 3 bases clipped from V and 5 bases from J, the junction kept 5 bases outside the gene matches. The CDR3 coding sequence is TGTGCCAGCAGCTCGGACAGGGGTAGGACCGGGGAGCTGTTTTTT. Encoded protein: CASSSDRGRTGELFF.

V and J are TRBV20-1 and TRBJ1-5; D is undetermined. CDR3 length: 12 amino acids. Per the germline V gene, CDR1 is DFQATT and CDR2 is SNEGSKA (reference sequence). Trimming cost V 3 bases and J 4 bases, with 7 bases left between them. The CDR3 spells CSASRVNQPQHF. In nucleotides, the CDR3 is TGCAGTGCTAGTCGTGTAAATCAGCCCCAGCATTTT.

This chain joins TRBV28 and TRBJ1-1, with no clear D. The CDR3 has 14 amino acids. Trimming took 4 bases from V and 3 from J, leaving 12 bases between them. Germline V gene lookup returns CDR1 MDHEN and CDR2 SYDVKM. This chain's CDR3 is CASSSLDRHTEAFF. The CDR3 DNA follows: TGTGCCAGCAGTTCTCTAGACCGACACACTGAAGCTTTCTTT.

The chain uses TRBV7-2 and TRBJ2-3, with a weak D call TRBD2 (5 bases). With 3 bases removed from V and 3 bases from J, the gap between germline ends came to 13 bases. Germline values: CDR1 SGHTA, CDR2 FQGNSA. CDR3 size: 15 residues. CDR3 residues: CASSFVVRETDTQYF. Written as DNA, the CDR3 is TGTGCCAGCAGCTTTGTGGTACGGGAAACAGATACGCAGTATTTT. Full variable domain (missing parts from reference TRBV7-2 and TRBJ2-3): GAGVSQSPSNKVTEKGKDVELRCDPISGHTALYWYRQSLGQGLEFLIYFQGNSAPDKSGLPSDRFSAERTGGSVSTLTIQRTQQEDSAVYLCASSFVVRETDTQYFGPGTRLTVL.

This clone was seen a few times. The chain uses TRBV2 and TRBJ1-1; D is possibly TRBD1 (6 bases). Deletions cut 4 bases from V and 0 bases from J, with 12 bases between. Germline V gives CDR1 SNHLY, CDR2 FYNNEI. The CDR3 sequence is 15 residues long. This chain's CDR3 is CASSGDIVLNTEAFF. The CDR3 nucleotides read TGTGCCAGCAGTGGGGACATAGTGTTGAACACTGAAGCTTTCTTT.

The chain couples TRBV7-3 to TRBJ1-2; 9 bases agree with TRBD1. The germline V gene has CDR1 SGHTA and CDR2 FQGTGA. The CDR3 has 15 residues. With V trimmed by 3 bases and J by 4 bases, 6 bases remained unmatched. This CDR3 reads CASSLGTGSVYGYTF. DNA for the CDR3: TGTGCCAGCAGCTTGGGGACAGGGTCTGTCTATGGCTACACCTTC.

The rearrangement uses TRBV7-6 and TRBJ2-3; the match to TRBD2 covers 10 bases. The CDR3 extends over 16 amino acids. With V trimmed by 5 bases and J by 2 bases, 7 bases remained unmatched. Germline V gene data show CDR1 as SGHVS and CDR2 as FNYEAQ. The CDR3 sequence: CASSGIAGGITDTQYF. The CDR3 DNA sequence: TGTGCCAGCAGCGGGATAGCGGGGGGCATCACAGATACGCAGTATTTT.

This rearrangement joins TRBV28 to TRBJ2-1; 14 bases are shared with TRBD2. This CDR3 spans 15 amino acids. J gave up 16 bases and V 3 bases, and 11 bases lay outside the gene matches. Germline CDR1 and CDR2: MDHEN and SYDVKM. CDR3 nucleotides: TGTGCCAGCAGTTTTTTCGTGACTAGCGGGGGGGCGCCATTCTTC. Protein: CASSFFVTSGGAPFF.

The chain uses TRBV7-8 and TRBJ1-5, with unresolved D. Per the germline V gene, CDR1 is SGHVS and CDR2 is FQNEAQ. The CDR3 spans 13 residues. Trimming left V 5 bases short and J 4 bases short, with 9 bases between. DNA for the CDR3: TGTGCCAGCAGCGAACAGTCGAATCAGCCCCAGCATTTT. Its translation is CASSEQSNQPQHF.

V is TRBV19 and J is TRBJ1-3; D ambiguous. The CDR3 totals 15 residues. Germline V gene lookup returns CDR1 LNHDA and CDR2 SQIVND (reference sequence). The germline V and J ends were trimmed by 7 bases and 0 bases, with 13 bases remaining between them. Written as DNA, the CDR3 is TGTGCCAGTAACGATTGGCGGCTCTCTGGAAACACCATATATTTT. The encoded protein is CASNDWRLSGNTIYF.

V is TRBV2 and J is TRBJ2-7; 13 positions match TRBD2. The germline CDR1 and CDR2 sequences are SNHLY and FYNNEI. The CDR3 covers 18 residues. V trimming: 6 bases; J trimming: 5 bases; junction bases outside the gene matches: 16. In nucleotides, the CDR3 is TGTGCCAGCAGAGGACTAGCGGGAGTCGGTTTGGGACTCCACGAGCAGTACTTC. This gives the protein CASRGLAGVGLGLHEQYF.

V is TRBV6-5 and J is TRBJ1-5; TRBD1 aligns across 9 bases. The CDR3 loop spans 16 amino acids. The junction had 9 bases not matched to a gene; V was cut back by 4 bases and J by 5 bases. Germline V gene sequence: CDR1 MNHEY, CDR2 SVGAGI. The CDR3 nucleotides read TGTGCCAGCAGTTCCTGGACAGGGGCGGGTCATCAGCCCCAGCATTTT. Translated: CASSSWTGAGHQPQHF.

The gene calls are TRBV11-2 and TRBJ1-6, with D uncertain. In germline, CDR1 is SGHAT, CDR2 FQNNGV. This CDR3 is 16 amino acids long. Trimming took off 0 bases at V and 0 bases at J, with 6 bases between the two ends. CDR3 in DNA: TGTGCCAGCAGCTTAGATTGGAGCTCCTATAATTCACCCCTCCACTTT. This encodes CASSLDWSSYNSPLHF.

The rearrangement joins TRBV10-3 to TRBJ1-3, with D unresolved. V shed 10 bases and J shed 2 bases, with 18 bases lying between them. In germline, CDR1 is ENHRY, CDR2 SYGVKD. The CDR3 sequence is 15 residues long. CDR3 nucleotide sequence: TGTGCCACCCTAGGCGGAGGAACGGCTGGAAACACCATATATTTT. Translated, it gives CATLGGGTAGNTIYF.

The chain employs TRBV4-1 and TRBJ1-5; no firm D call. V was pared by 1 base and J by 6 bases, with 7 bases between. The CDR3 is 13 residues long. Germline CDR1 is MGHRA and CDR2 is YSYEKL. CDR3: CASSQAGGQPQHF. Written as DNA, the CDR3 is TGCGCCAGCAGCCAAGCCGGAGGTCAGCCCCAGCATTTT.

The CDR3 reads CASSLAGSNEKLFF. CDR3 DNA sequence: TGTGCCAGCAGTTTGGCGGGGAGTAATGAAAAACTGTTTTTT. The rearrangement joins TRBV28 to TRBJ1-4; D gene uncertain. The germline V gene has CDR1 MDHEN and CDR2 SYDVKM. This CDR3 region has 14 residues. With 3 bases removed from V and 4 bases from J, the gap between germline ends came to 9 bases. Variable domain in full (rest from reference TRBV28 and TRBJ1-4): DVKVTQSSRYLVKRTGEKVFLECVQDMDHENMFWYRQDPGLGLRLIYFSYDVKMKEKGDIPEGYSVSREKKERFSLILESASTNQTSMYLCASSLAGSNEKLFFGSGTQLSVL.

This chain connects TRBV19 to TRBJ2-7; perhaps TRBD2 as D (5 bases). In germline, CDR1 is LNHDA, CDR2 SQIVND (reference sequence). The CDR3 spans 15 residues. V was pared by 8 bases and J by 0 bases, with 17 bases between. The chain's CDR3 is CASFSSGSSSYEQYF. DNA of the CDR3: TGTGCCAGTTTTTCAAGCGGCTCAAGCTCCTACGAGCAGTACTTC.

The J gene is TRBJ1-5, the V gene TRBV19; 11 nucleotides line up with TRBD1. CDR3 length: 15 residues. Unmatched junction bases numbered 4, after V lost 4 bases and J lost 5 bases. CDR1 LNHDA and CDR2 SQIVND come from the germline V gene (reference sequence). The CDR3 loop is CASSTGQGAHQPQHF. CDR3 DNA sequence: TGTGCCAGTAGTACAGGACAGGGGGCTCATCAGCCCCAGCATTTT.

This chain uses TRBV3-1 (or the pseudogene TRBV3-2) with TRBJ1-6, with 7 bases identical to TRBD1. V dropped 1 base and J dropped 10; count of bases not matched to a gene: 10. The CDR3 contains 16 residues. Germline V gene data show CDR1 as LGHDT and CDR2 as YNNKEL (reference sequence). The CDR3 bases are TGTGCCAGCAGCCAAGGAGGACAGGCATCAGGATCACCCCTCCACTTT. Translating gives CASSQGGQASGSPLHF.

V gene TRBV3-1 (or the pseudogene TRBV3-2) combines with J gene TRBJ2-2; 7 bases match TRBD2. The ends lost 2 bases at V and 6 bases at J; junction bases unmatched: 6. The length of the CDR3 is 15 residues. CDR1 is LGHDT, CDR2 YNNKEL, per germline (reference sequence). For the CDR3, the DNA is TGTGCCAGCAGCCAACGGGGGGTTTGGCCCGGGGAGCTGTTTTTT. As protein: CASSQRGVWPGELFF.

The CDR3 spells CSASTGPEAFF. CDR3 nucleotide sequence: TGCAGTGCTAGTACAGGGCCTGAAGCTTTCTTT. The J gene is TRBJ1-1, the V gene TRBV20-1; maybe TRBD1 (6 bases). Looked up from germline, CDR1 is DFQATT and CDR2 is SNEGSKA (reference sequence). The CDR3 length is 11 residues. The V gene lost 3 bases and the J gene lost 6 bases, with 8 bases spanning the gap.

With respect to this clone: Other DNA variants within this sample encode the same CDR3. The chain combines TRBV3-1 (or the pseudogene TRBV3-2) with TRBJ1-5; 9 bases are shared with TRBD1. Trimming took 6 bases from V and 4 from J; bases not matched to a gene: 7. Germline values: CDR1 LGHDT, CDR2 YNNKEL (reference sequence). This CDR3 is 15 amino acids long. CDR3 DNA: TGTGCCAGCAGTCTAACCGGGACAGGGAATCAGCCCCAGCATTTT. It yields the protein CASSLTGTGNQPQHF.

The chain recombines TRBV27 with TRBJ2-2; 7 bases are a match to TRBD1. The trim removed 7 bases at V and 1 base at J, leaving 3 bases unmatched. This CDR3 region has 14 residues. Germline V gene lookup returns CDR1 MNHEY and CDR2 SMNVEV (reference sequence). CDR3 bases: TGTGCCAGCAACACAGGGGTGAACACCGGGGAGCTGTTTTTT. It codes for CASNTGVNTGELFF.